The 8 T cell receptor beta chains below all came from one sample that was sequenced in a study of T-cell reconstitution after alpha-beta-depleted transplantation in children. This sample's TCRbeta library carried unique molecular identifier barcodes. TCRdb processed the PCR reads anew with MiXCR; each CDR3 protein has one entry. The repertoire holds 200,000 to 250,000 distinct CDR3 sequences, with approximately 9% as singletons. The sequencing here drew on PBMCs from the stem cell graft donor, taken from the stem cell graft. These receptors were taken from a human donor who donated a stem cell graft to a child with acute lymphoblastic leukemia.

There are many counts of this clonotype. J is TRBJ2-2 and V is TRBV10-3; possible D gene TRBD1, 6 bases. This CDR3 contains 13 residues. Germline CDR1 and CDR2: ENHRY and SYGVKD. Trimming shortened V by 10 bases and J by 1 base, and 10 bases separated the two germline ends. CDR3 sequence: CATQGQNTGELFF. The CDR3 nucleotides read TGTGCCACCCAGGGACAGAACACCGGGGAGCTGTTTTTT.

The V and J genes are TRBV19 and TRBJ1-2, with a weak D call TRBD1 (5 bases). Trimming took off 7 bases at V and 1 base at J, with 10 bases between the two ends. The CDR3 contains 13 residues. The germline gives CDR1 LNHDA, CDR2 SQIVND (reference sequence). The CDR3 nucleotides are TGTGCCAGTATGGGGCAGGGTAACTATGGCTACACCTTC. Its protein is CASMGQGNYGYTF.

V usage is TRBV6-1 and J usage is TRBJ1-1; D remains ambiguous. The ends were cut back, 8 bases at V and 3 bases at J, with 4 bases in the middle. This CDR3 is 10 amino acids long. The germline CDR1 and CDR2 sequences are MNHNS and SASEGT. The CDR3: CASGDTEAFF. CDR3 bases: TGTGCCAGCGGGGACACTGAAGCTTTCTTT.

V usage is TRBV10-1 and J usage is TRBJ2-3; D unresolved. Germline lookup yields CDR1 WNHNN and CDR2 SYGVQD (reference sequence). The CDR3 is made up of 15 amino acids. Trimming pared 4 bases from V and 0 bases from J, leaving 11 bases between. CDR3 protein: CASSGGRMSTDTQYF. The CDR3 coding sequence is TGCGCCAGCAGTGGGGGAAGAATGAGCACAGATACGCAGTATTTT.

This clonotype occurred a few times. CDR3 in DNA: TGTGCCAGCAGTTTCGGTATGGGGGTGAATGAGCAGTTCTTC. Its translation is CASSFGMGVNEQFF. This rearrangement joins TRBV12-3 or TRBV12-4 to TRBJ2-1; the D gene could be TRBD1 or TRBD2 (5 bases each). Trimming shortened V by 3 bases and J by 7 bases, and 13 bases separated the two germline ends. The CDR3 runs to 14 residues.

This clonotype occurred many times. V is TRBV5-1 and J is TRBJ2-5, with D unresolved. In germline, CDR1 is SGHRS, CDR2 YFSETQ. The CDR3 loop spans 11 amino acids. The ends were cut back, 0 bases at V and 6 bases at J, with 3 bases in the middle. CDR3 residues: CASSLDQTQYF. The CDR3 DNA reads TGCGCCAGCAGCTTGGACCAGACCCAGTACTTC.

This clonotype has just a few counts. This rearrangement joins TRBV5-1 to TRBJ2-3, with 8 bases fitting TRBD2. The CDR3 has 17 residues. CDR1 is SGHRS and CDR2 is YFSETQ in the germline V gene. Trimming at V came to 0 bases and at J to 1 base, leaving 7 bases not matched to a gene. The CDR3 spells CASSLEVVAGRTDTQYF. The CDR3, as DNA: TGCGCCAGCAGCTTGGAGGTGGTAGCGGGGCGCACAGATACGCAGTATTTT.

This clonotype appeared many times. CDR3 protein: CASSQGYNEQFF. CDR3 nucleotide sequence: TGTGCCAGCAGCCAGGGTTACAATGAGCAGTTCTTC. The chain recombines TRBV14 with TRBJ2-1; no definite D call. The CDR3 consists of 12 residues. CDR1 is SGHDN, CDR2 FVKESK, per germline. Trimming took 3 bases from V and 4 from J, leaving 4 bases between them.